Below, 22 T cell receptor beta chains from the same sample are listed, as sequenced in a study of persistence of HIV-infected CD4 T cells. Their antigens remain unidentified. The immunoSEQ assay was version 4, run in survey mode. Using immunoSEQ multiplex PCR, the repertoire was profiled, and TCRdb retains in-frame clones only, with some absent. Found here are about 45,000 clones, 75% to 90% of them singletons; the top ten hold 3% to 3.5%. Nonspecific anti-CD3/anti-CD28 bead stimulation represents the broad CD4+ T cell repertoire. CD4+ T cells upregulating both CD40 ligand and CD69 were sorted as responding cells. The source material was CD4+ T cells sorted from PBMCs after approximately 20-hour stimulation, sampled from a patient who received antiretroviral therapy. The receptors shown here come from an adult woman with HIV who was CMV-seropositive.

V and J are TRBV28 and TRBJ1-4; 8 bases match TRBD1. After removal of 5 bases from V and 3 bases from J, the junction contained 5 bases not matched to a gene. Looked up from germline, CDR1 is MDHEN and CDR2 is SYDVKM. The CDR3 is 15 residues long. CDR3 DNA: TGTGCCAGCAGTCCCACAGGGGGGGCTAATGAAAAACTGTTTTTT. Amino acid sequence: CASSPTGGANEKLFF.

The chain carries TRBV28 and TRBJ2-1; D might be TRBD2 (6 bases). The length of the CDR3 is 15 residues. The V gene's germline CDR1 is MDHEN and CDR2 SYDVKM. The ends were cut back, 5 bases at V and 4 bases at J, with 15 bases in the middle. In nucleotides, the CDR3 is TGTGCCAGCAGTAAAGGAGGGAGAGATTACAATGAGCAGTTCTTC. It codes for CASSKGGRDYNEQFF.

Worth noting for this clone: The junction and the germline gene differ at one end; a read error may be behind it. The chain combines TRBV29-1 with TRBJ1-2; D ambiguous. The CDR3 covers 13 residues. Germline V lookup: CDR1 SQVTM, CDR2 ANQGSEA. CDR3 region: CSVEDTLNYGYTF. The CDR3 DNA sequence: TGCAGCGTCGAAGACACACTCAACTATGGCTACACCTTC.

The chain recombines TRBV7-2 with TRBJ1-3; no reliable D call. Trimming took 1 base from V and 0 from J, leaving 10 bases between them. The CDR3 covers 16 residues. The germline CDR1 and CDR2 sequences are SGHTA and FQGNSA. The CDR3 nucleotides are TGTGCCAGCAGCTTAGTTAGCGGCAGCTCTGGAAACACCATATATTTT. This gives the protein CASSLVSGSSGNTIYF.

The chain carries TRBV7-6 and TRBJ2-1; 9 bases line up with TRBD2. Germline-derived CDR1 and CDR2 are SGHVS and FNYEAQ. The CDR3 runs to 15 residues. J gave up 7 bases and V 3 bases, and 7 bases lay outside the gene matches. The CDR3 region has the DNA TGTGCCAGCAGCTTGGCGGGAGGGCCCTCGAATGAGCAGTTCTTC. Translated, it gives CASSLAGGPSNEQFF.

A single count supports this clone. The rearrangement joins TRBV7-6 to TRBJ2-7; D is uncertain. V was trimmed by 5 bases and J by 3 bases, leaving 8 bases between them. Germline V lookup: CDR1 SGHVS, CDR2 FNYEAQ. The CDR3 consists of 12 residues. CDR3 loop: CASSPRLYEQYF. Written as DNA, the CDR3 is TGTGCCAGCAGCCCAAGGCTCTACGAGCAGTACTTC.

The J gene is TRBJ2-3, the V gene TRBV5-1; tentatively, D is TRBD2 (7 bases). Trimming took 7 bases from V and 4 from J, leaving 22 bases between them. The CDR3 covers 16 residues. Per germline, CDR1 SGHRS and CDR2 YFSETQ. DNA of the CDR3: TGCGCCAGCTCCCCGATTAGGGGGAGGGCTGCAGATACGCAGTATTTT. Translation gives CASSPIRGRAADTQYF.

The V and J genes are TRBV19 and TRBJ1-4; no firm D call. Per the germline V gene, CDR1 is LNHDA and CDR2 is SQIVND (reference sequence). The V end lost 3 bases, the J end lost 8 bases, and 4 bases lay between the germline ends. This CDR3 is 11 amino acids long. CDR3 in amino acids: CASSMGEKLFF. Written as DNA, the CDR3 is TGTGCCAGTAGTATGGGGGAAAAACTGTTTTTT.

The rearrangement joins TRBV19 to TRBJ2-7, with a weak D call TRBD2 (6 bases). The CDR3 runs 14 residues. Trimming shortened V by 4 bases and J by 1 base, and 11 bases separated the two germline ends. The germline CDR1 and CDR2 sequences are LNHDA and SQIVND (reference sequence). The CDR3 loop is CASSTTGTSYEQYF. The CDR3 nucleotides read TGTGCCAGTAGTACAACTGGGACTTCCTACGAGCAGTACTTC.

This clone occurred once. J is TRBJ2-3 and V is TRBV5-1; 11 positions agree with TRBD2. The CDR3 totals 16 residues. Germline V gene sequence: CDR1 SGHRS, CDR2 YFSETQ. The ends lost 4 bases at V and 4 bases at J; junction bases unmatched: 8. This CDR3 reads CASSILAGGRADTQYF. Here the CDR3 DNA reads TGCGCCAGCAGCATCCTAGCGGGAGGTCGGGCAGATACGCAGTATTTT.

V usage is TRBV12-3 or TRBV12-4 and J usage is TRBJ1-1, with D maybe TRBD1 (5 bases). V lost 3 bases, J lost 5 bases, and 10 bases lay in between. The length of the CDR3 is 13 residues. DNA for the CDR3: TGTGCCAGCAGTTTGAGAGGGGAGACTGAAGCTTTCTTT. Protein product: CASSLRGETEAFF.

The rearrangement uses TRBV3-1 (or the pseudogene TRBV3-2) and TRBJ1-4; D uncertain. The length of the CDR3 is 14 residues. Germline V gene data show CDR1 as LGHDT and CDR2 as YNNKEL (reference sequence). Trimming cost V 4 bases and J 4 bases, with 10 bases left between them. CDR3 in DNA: TGTGCCAGCAGCCCTAACAGTTTTAATGAAAAACTGTTTTTT. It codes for CASSPNSFNEKLFF.

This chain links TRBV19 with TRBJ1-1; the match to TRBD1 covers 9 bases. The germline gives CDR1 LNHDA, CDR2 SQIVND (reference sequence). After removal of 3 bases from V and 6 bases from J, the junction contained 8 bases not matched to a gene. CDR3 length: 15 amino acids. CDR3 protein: CASSIGGTGNPEAFF. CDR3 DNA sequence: TGTGCCAGTAGTATCGGGGGGACAGGGAATCCTGAAGCTTTCTTT.

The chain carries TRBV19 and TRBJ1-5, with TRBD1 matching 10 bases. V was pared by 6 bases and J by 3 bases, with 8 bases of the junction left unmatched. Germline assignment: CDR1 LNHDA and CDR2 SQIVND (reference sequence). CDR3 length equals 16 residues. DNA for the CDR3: TGTGCCAGTAGGAGGTCGGGGACAGGGGCCAATCAGCCCCAGCATTTT. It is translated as CASRRSGTGANQPQHF.

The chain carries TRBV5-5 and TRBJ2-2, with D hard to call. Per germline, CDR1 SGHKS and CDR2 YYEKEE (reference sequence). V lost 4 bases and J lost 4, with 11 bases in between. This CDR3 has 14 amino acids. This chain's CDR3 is CASSPRTSTGELFF. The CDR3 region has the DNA TGTGCCAGCAGCCCCCGGACCTCCACCGGGGAGCTGTTTTTT.

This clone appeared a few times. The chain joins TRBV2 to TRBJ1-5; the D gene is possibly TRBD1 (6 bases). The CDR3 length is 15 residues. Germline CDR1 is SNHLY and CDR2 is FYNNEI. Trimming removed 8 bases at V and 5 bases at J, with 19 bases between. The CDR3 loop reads CASRLDSQDYQPQHF. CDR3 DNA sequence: TGTGCCAGCCGATTGGACAGCCAAGACTATCAGCCCCAGCATTTT. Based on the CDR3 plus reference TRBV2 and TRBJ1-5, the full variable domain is EPEVTQTPSHQVTQMGQEVILRCVPISNHLYFYWYRQILGQKVEFLVSFYNNEISEKSEIFDDQFSVERPDGSNFTLKIRSTKLEDSAMYFCASRLDSQDYQPQHFGDGTRLSIL.

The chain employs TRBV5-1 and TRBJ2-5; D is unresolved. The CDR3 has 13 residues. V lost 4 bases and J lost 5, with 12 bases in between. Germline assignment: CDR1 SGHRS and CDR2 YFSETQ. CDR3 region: CASSPDPGETQYF. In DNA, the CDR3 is TGCGCCAGCAGCCCGGACCCTGGGGAGACCCAGTACTTC.

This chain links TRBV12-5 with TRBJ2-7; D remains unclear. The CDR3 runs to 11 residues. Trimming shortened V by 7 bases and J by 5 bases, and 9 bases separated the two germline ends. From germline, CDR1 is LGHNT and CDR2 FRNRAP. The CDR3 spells CASATVHEQYF. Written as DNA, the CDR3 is TGTGCTAGTGCCACCGTTCACGAGCAGTACTTC.

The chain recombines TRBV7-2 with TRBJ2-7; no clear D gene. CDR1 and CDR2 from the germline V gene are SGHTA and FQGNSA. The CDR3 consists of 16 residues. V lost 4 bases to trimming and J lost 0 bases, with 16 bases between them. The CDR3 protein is CASSYIVSPYSYEQYF. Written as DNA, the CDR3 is TGTGCCAGCAGCTACATTGTATCGCCCTACTCCTACGAGCAGTACTTC.

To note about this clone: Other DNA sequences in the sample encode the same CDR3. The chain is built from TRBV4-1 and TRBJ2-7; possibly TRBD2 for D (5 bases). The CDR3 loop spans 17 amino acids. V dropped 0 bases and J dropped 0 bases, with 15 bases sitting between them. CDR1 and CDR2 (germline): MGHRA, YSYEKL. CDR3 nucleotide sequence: TGCGCCAGCAGCCAAGAAGGTGGCGGGTCGAGCTCCTACGAGCAGTACTTC. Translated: CASSQEGGGSSSYEQYF.

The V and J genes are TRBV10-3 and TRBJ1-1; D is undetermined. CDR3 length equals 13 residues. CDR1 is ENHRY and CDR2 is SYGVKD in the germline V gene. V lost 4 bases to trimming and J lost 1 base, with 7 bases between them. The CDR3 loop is CAISVRANTEAFF. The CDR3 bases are TGTGCCATCAGTGTGAGGGCGAACACTGAAGCTTTCTTT.

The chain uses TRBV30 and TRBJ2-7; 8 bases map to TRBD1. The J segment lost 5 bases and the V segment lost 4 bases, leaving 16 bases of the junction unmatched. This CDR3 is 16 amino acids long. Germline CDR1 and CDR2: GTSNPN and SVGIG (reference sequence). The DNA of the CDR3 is TGTGCCTGGAACCGCATGACAGGGGTTCCCCCCAACGAGCAGTACTTC. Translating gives CAWNRMTGVPPNEQYF.